Each of the 6 T cell receptor beta chains below was sequenced from the same sample in a study of long-term antiretroviral therapy in people with HIV. Assay version v3.0 of immunoSEQ was used, and it was run at survey level. TCRdb's copy holds only in-frame clones and misses some; the assay was immunoSEQ multiplex PCR. The table shows 30,000 to 50,000 clones, with roughly 85% occurring only once. The sequencing used unsorted PBMCs, collected 3.1 years after starting antiretroviral therapy. These receptor sequences come from a woman aged 50 to 65 with HIV.

The chain recombines TRBV5-1 with TRBJ1-1; possible D gene TRBD1, 6 bases. This CDR3 has 16 amino acids. The V and J ends lost 1 base and 5 bases respectively, with 18 bases between them. Germline CDR1 SGHRS, CDR2 YFSETQ. The CDR3 region is CASSLSGGRGETEAFF. The CDR3 coding sequence is TGCGCCAGCAGCTTGTCGGGGGGGCGAGGAGAGACTGAAGCTTTCTTT.

The rearrangement links TRBV5-5 to TRBJ1-1; D not certain. The CDR3 runs to 14 residues. The ends were cut back, 0 bases at V and 3 bases at J, with 9 bases in the middle. Germline loops: CDR1 SGHKS, CDR2 YYEKEE (reference sequence). CDR3 coding DNA: TGTGCCAGCAGCTTGGTCTTAGGTTACACTGAAGCTTTCTTT. Translation: CASSLVLGYTEAFF.

This clone was found a few times. The V call is TRBV9, the J call TRBJ1-6, with D unclear. The V gene lost 3 bases and the J gene lost 7 bases, with 14 bases spanning the gap. The CDR3 covers 15 residues. In germline, CDR1 is SGDLS, CDR2 YYNGEE. The CDR3 sequence is CASSGQAGVNSPLHF. DNA for the CDR3: TGTGCCAGCAGCGGCCAGGCCGGGGTCAATTCACCCCTCCACTTT.

The chain recombines TRBV5-6 with TRBJ1-2; D not resolved. The V end was cut by 3 bases, the J end by 8 bases, with 8 bases between. Germline assignment: CDR1 SGHDT and CDR2 YYEEEE. This CDR3 is built from 11 residues. The CDR3 DNA follows: TGTGCCAGCAGCTACAGTGAAGGCTACACCTTC. Amino acid sequence: CASSYSEGYTF.

The rearrangement joins TRBV29-1 to TRBJ1-1; D perhaps matches TRBD1 (6 bases). Trimming stripped 4 bases from V and 2 bases from J, with 14 bases between. Germline V gene lookup returns CDR1 SQVTM and CDR2 ANQGSEA. The CDR3 covers 14 residues. The CDR3 DNA sequence: TGCAGCGTTGTTACGACAGGTGCAAACACTGAAGCTTTCTTT. This gives the protein CSVVTTGANTEAFF.

The V gene is TRBV18, the J gene TRBJ2-5, with no clear D. This CDR3 comprises 16 residues. Trimming cost V 3 bases and J 2 bases, with 16 bases left between them. Looked up from germline, CDR1 is KGHSH and CDR2 is LQKENI. DNA for the CDR3: TGTGCCAGCTCACCTATGGCAGCAGGTCTTCAAGAGACCCAGTACTTC. This sequence encodes CASSPMAAGLQETQYF.